The source of this TCR beta chain is a study of T cell repertoires in cytomegalovirus infection. Overall study: CMV infection and matching HLA type were both indicated by public TCR beta signatures.

General study points: Cumulative frequency of public TCR beta families picked out carriers of CMV plus the relevant HLA. HLA-C-restricted CMV clonotypes gave the most frequent clonotype in two of eight donors.

Per the germline V gene, CDR1 is SGHVS and CDR2 is FQNEAQ. This CDR3 has 13 residues. MiXCR, applied by TCRdb to the reads, yields one record per CDR3 protein. The data contain around 450,000 distinct CDR3 sequences, roughly 30% of them singletons. With respect to this clonotype: Antigen: not known. One end of the junction varies from germline; a read error may be responsible.

This TCR was sampled from a human donor in good health (CMV status not recorded). Some clones in this sample may be carry-over from other donors' samples. The sequenced sample consisted of PBMCs. V gene TRBV7-8 combines with J gene TRBJ1-1, with 9 positions matching TRBD1. The CDR3 nucleotides are TGTGCCAGCAGCTTGGACAGGGGCCCTGAAGCTTTATTT. Translated: CASSLDRGPEALF.